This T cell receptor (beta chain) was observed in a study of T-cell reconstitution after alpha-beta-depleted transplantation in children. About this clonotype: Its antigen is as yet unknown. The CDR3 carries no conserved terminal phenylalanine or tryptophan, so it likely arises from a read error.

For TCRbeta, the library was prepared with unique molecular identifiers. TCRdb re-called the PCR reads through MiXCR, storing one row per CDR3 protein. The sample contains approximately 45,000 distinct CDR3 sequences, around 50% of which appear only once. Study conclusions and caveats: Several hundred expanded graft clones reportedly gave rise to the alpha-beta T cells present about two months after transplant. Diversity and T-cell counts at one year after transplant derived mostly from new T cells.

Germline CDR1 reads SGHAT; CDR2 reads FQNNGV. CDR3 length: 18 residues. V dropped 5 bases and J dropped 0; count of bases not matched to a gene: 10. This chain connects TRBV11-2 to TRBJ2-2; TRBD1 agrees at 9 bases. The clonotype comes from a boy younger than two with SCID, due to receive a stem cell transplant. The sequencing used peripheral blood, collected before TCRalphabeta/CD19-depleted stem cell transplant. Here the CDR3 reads CASSRRRTGATNTGELFY. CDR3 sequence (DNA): TGTGCCAGCAGCCGCCGCCGGACAGGGGCAACGAACACCGGGGAGCTGTTTTAT.